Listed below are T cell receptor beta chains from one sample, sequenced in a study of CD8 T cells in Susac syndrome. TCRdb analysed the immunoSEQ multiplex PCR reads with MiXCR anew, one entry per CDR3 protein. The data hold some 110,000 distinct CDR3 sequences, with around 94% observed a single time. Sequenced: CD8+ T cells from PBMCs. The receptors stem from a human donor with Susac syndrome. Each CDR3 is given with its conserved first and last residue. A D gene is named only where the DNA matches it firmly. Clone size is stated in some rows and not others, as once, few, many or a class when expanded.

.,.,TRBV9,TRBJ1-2,TGTGCCAGCAGCGCCGGGGGCGTAGAAAACTATGGCTACACCTTC,CASSAGGVENYGYTF
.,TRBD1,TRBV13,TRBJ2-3,TGTGCCAGCAGCTTTGGGGACAGGGGGACAGATACGCAGTATTTT,CASSFGDRGTDTQYF
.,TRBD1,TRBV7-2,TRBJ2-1,TGTGCCAGCAGCCTACCGGGACAGCTATACAATGAGCAGTTCTTC,CASSLPGQLYNEQFF
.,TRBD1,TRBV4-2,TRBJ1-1,TGTGCCAGCGTTACAGGGGGAGGGGCTGAAGCTTTCTTT,CASVTGGGAEAFF
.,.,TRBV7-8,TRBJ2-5,TGTGCCAGCAGGAGTGACAGGTTTCGATTGGAGACCCAGTACTTC,CASRSDRFRLETQYF
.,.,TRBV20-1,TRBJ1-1,TGCAGTGCTAGTGGTGTGTTATGGGAGGACACTGAAGCTTTCTTT,CSASGVLWEDTEAFF
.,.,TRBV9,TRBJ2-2,TGTGCCAGCAGCGTAGGAGGAACCACCGGGGAGCTGTTTTTT,CASSVGGTTGELFF
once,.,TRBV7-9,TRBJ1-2,TGTGCCAGCAGCTCCACATCCGGGACGGACTATGGCTACACCTTC,CASSSTSGTDYGYTF
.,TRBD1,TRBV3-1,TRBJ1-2,TGTGCCAGCAGCCAAGATGCGACAGGGGGCGGTGGCTACACCTTC,CASSQDATGGGGYTF
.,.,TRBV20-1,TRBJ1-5,TGCAGTGCTAGAGATCCCAGGGAGAGCAATCAGCCCCAGCATTTT,CSARDPRESNQPQHF
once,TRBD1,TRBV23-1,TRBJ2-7,TGCGCCAGCAGTCAATCGCCTAGGGGGCGGCAGTACTTC,CASSQSPRGRQYF
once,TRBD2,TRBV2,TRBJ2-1,TGTGCCAGCAGTGGGCCTAGCGGTTACAATGAGCAGTTCTTC,CASSGPSGYNEQFF
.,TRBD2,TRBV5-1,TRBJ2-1,TGCGCCAGCAATCGCGGGGGGGCTGGTGAGCAGTTCTTC,CASNRGGAGEQFF
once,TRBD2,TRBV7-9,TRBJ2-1,TGTGCCAGCCGGACTAGCGGGGAGGGCAATGAGCAGTTCTTC,CASRTSGEGNEQFF
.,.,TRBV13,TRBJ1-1,TGTGCCAGCAGCTCGAGGGCCGACACTGAAGCTTTCTTT,CASSSRADTEAFF
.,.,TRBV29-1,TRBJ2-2,TGCAGCGTTCCCGGGGAGACCGGGGAGCTGTTTTTT,CSVPGETGELFF
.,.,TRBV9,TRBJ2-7,TGTGCCAGCAGCGTCTCGGGAAGAGGGGTGGACGAGCAGTACTTC,CASSVSGRGVDEQYF
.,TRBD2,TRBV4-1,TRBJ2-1,TGCGCCAGCAGCCGGGTAGCGGGGGGGCCCTCCTACAATGAGCAGTTCTTC,CASSRVAGGPSYNEQFF
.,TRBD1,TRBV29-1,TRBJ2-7,TGCAGCGTTGTCACAGGGGTAATCTACGAGCAGTACTTC,CSVVTGVIYEQYF
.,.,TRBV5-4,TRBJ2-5,TGTGCCAGCAGTTACGAGGCAACTCAAGAGACCCAGTACTTC,CASSYEATQETQYF
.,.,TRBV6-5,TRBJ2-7,TGTGCCAGCAGTCCGGCCCCCGGGGGCTCCTACGAGCAGTACTTC,CASSPAPGGSYEQYF
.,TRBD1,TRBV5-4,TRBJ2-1,TGTGCCAGCTATAGGACAGGGGACTACAATGAGCAGTTCTTC,CASYRTGDYNEQFF
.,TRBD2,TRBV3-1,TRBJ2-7,TGTGCCAGCAGCCAAGGGTGGGGGGGAACCTACGAGCAGTACTTC,CASSQGWGGTYEQYF
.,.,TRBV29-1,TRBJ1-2,TGCAGCGTTCGTCACTCCGAAGGCTATGGCTACACCTTC,CSVRHSEGYGYTF
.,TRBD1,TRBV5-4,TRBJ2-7,TGTGCCAGCAGTGGTTTTCTGGGACAGGGCCACTACGAGCAGTACTTC,CASSGFLGQGHYEQYF
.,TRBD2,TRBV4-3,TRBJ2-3,TGCGCCAGCAGCCCGGGACTAGCGGCAGATACGCAGTATTTT,CASSPGLAADTQYF
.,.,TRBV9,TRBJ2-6,TGTGCCAGCAGCGTAGAGGGGGTTCCCCCCTCTGGGGCCAACGTCCTGACTTTC,CASSVEGVPPSGANVLTF
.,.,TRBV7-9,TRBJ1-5,TGTGCCAGCAGCTTAGCGCGTGAGGTGGGCCAGCCCCAGCATTTT,CASSLAREVGQPQHF
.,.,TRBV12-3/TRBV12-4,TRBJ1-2,TGTGCCAGCAGTCCCGACGGGAGCCTATCCTATGGCTACACCTTC,CASSPDGSLSYGYTF
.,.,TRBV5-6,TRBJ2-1,TGTGCCAGCAGCTCCGCGACTAGTGTGAATGAGCAGTTCTTC,CASSSATSVNEQFF
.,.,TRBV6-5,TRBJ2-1,TGTGCCACACTCTGGGCGGAGCAGCAGTTCTTC,CATLWAEQQFF
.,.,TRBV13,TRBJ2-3,TGTGCCAGCAGCTTAGTTAGCACTAGCCTACCAGATACGCAGTATTTT,CASSLVSTSLPDTQYF
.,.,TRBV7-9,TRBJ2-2,TGTGCCAGCAGCTCACGGACAGCGAACACCGGGGAGCTGTTTTTT,CASSSRTANTGELFF
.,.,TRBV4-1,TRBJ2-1,TGCGCCAGCAGCCTGTTAGCGGAATCCTACAATGAGCAGTTCTTC,CASSLLAESYNEQFF
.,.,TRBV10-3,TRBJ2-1,TGTGCCATCAATCTGGGGGGGGCGATCAATGAGCAGTTCTTC,CAINLGGAINEQFF
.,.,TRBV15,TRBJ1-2,TGTGCCACCAGCAGAGAAAACCGGGCCGCCTATGGCTACACCTTC,CATSRENRAAYGYTF
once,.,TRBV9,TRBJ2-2,TGTGCCAGCAGCGCCCTCATTGGGGAGCTGTTTTTT,CASSALIGELFF
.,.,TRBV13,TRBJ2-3,TGTGCCAGCAGCTTAGACGGGAGCACAGATACGCAGTATTTT,CASSLDGSTDTQYF
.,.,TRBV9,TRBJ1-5,TGTGCCAGCAGCTTTGACGGAAATCAGCCCCAGCATTTT,CASSFDGNQPQHF
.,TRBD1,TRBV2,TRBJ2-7,TGTGCCCAAGGGGGACAGACTTACGAGCAGTACTTC,CAQGGQTYEQYF
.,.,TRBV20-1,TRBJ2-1,TGCAGTGCTAGCGGGAGAAGCTCCTACAATGAGCAGTTCTTC,CSASGRSSYNEQFF
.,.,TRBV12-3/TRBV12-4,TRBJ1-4,TGTGCCAGCAGTTTAGGGACGGATGAAAAACTGTTTTTT,CASSLGTDEKLFF
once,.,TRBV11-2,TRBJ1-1,TGTGCCAGCAGCCCTCCGGTACGACCCCTGAACACTGAAGCTTTCTTT,CASSPPVRPLNTEAFF
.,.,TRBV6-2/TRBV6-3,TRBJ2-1,TGTGCCAGCAGTTTCGCCATTCCCGGGTGGAATGAGCAGTTCTTC,CASSFAIPGWNEQFF
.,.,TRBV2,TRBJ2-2,TGTGCCAGCAGTGAAGCTAGCTCGGATACCGGGGAGCTGTTTTTT,CASSEASSDTGELFF
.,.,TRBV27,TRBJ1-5,TGTGCCAGCAGTTTGGCGGGGGCGCGGGGACGGAGGGATCAGCCCCAGCATTTT,CASSLAGARGRRDQPQHF
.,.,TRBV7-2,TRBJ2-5,TGTGCCAGCAGCTTTTATCTGGGAAGGGGAGAGACCCAGTACTTC,CASSFYLGRGETQYF
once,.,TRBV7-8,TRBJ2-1,TGTGCCAGCAGCTTAGATCGCGAGGGGAGTAGCTACAATGAGCAGTTCTTC,CASSLDREGSSYNEQFF
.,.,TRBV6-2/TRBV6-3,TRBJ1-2,TGTGCCAGCCACCGGGGAGTTTCTAACTATGGCTACACCTTC,CASHRGVSNYGYTF
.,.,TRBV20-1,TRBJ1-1,TGCAGTGCTAGGGCCGCGGGGATTAACACTGAAGCTTTCTTT,CSARAAGINTEAFF
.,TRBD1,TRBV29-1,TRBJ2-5,TGCAGCGTTGATGGGACAGGGGACCAAGAGACCCAGTACTTC,CSVDGTGDQETQYF
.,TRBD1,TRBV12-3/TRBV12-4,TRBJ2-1,TGTGCCAGCAGCCCGGACAGGGTTTCGATGAATGAGCAGTTCTTC,CASSPDRVSMNEQFF
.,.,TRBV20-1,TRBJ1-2,TGCAGTGCTAGAGCTGAGGTGGCGTATGGCTACACCTTC,CSARAEVAYGYTF
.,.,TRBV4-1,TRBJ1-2,TGCGCCAGCAGCCAAGACGGGGCCCGAGGCTACACCTTC,CASSQDGARGYTF
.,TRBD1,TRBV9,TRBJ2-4,TGTGCCAGCAGCGGGGGACAGGGGGATAACATTCAGTACTTC,CASSGGQGDNIQYF